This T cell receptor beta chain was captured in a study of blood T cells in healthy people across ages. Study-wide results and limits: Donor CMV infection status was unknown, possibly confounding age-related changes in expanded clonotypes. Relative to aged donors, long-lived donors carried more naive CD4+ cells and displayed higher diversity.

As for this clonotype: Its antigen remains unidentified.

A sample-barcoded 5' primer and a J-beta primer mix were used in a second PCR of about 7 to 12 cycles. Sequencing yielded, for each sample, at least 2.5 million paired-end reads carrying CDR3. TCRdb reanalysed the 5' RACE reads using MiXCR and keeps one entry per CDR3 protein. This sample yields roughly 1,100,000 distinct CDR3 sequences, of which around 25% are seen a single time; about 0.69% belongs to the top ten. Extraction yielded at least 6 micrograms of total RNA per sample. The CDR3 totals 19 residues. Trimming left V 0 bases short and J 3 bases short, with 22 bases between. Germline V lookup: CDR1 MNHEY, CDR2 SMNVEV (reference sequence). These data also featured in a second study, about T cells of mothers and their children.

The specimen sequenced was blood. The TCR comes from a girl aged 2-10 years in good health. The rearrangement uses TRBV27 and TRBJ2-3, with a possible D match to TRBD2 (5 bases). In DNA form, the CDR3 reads TGTGCCAGCAGTTTATCCCCAGTAGTGTCGCCAGCGGAAACAGATACGCAGTATTTT. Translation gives CASSLSPVVSPAETDTQYF.